This paragraph covers one T cell receptor beta chain sequence. Its antigen remains unidentified. Per-nucleotide qualities are absent, and no much larger clonotype sits a single base away. CDR1 and CDR2 were assigned from the germline V gene as MGHRA and YSYEKL. At the junction V is shortened by 0 bases and J by 2 bases, with 9 bases in between. The CDR3 contains 15 residues, cysteine and phenylalanine counted. The retained sequence is limited to the CDR3, 45 bases, with the frame set at the first base. The sample originates from a study of shared clonotypes between healthy human individuals (dated by TCRdb to between 2020 and 2021). In the study overall: The cohort comprised a couple of women and a few men aged 18 to 49 years. Per donor, three plates each were used for CD4 naive and CD4 memory, two for CD8 naive, and one for CD8 memory. To estimate repertoire size and how much clonotype sharing occurs between individuals, the study deeply sequenced the blood TCR repertoires of roughly 5 healthy adults. To increase sequencing depth and limit assay-specific biases, TCR repertoire library preparation and sequencing were carried out by different laboratories using diverse techniques. Between about 0.85 and 9.5 billion PBMCs per donor were obtained by leukapheresis. Broader findings and caveats from the paper: Rarefaction of sorted-subset datasets indicated incomplete sequencing despite the large sequencing depth. Naive subsets generally had larger estimated clonotype richness than memory subsets did. The small number of donors limited the genetic and exposure-history diversity represented. Only blood was sampled, and tissue TCR repertoires likely differ from those in blood. Pairwise subsampling led to the expectation that sequencing depth would affect the degree of clonotype sharing among donors. When several donors were compared, the shared fraction of clonotypes was around 5.1% for naive CD4, roughly 3.4% for naive CD8, about 2.5% for memory CD4, and approximately 0.4% for memory CD8. Clonotypes shared by all four sorted-subset donors showed higher generation probabilities than non-shared clonotypes.

TCR CDR3 regions were amplified from genomic DNA by multiplex PCR using the deep immunoSEQ assay. Extracted genomic DNA from each cell subset was distributed evenly across all wells of several immunoSEQ 96-well plates, and each plate was treated as a replicate. For sorted subsets, around 0.2 ug genomic DNA, equal to about 30,000 T cell genomes, was loaded into each replicate PCR. Purified libraries were quantified with a Qubit 3.0 fluorometer, sized on a Bioanalyzer 2100, and re-quantified with the KAPA Library Quantification kit. A separate single-read 150-cycle Illumina NextSeq 550 flow cell was used to sequence each immunoSEQ 96-well plate. As for the original processing: Because only junctional sequences without quality scores were contained in the immunoSEQ output, filtering matching that applied to full-length reads could not be performed. Sequences were annotated with PyIR, a Python wrapper for IgBLAST v1.9, and V/J genes and CDR3 were assigned using IMGT germline references. Reads with weak V/J assignments (E-value above 1e-6), missing CDR3, stop codons, out-of-frame junctions, or ambiguous translated residues were removed. V3J clonotypes were defined by identical inferred V gene, J gene, and CDR3 amino acid sequence. To compute the percentage overlap between repertoires, the number of shared unique clonotypes was divided by the size of the smaller repertoire. Repertoire richness was assessed with RTK rarefaction, the Chao1 estimator, and Recon v2.1 estimates of unobserved clonotypes. For all TCRbeta clonotypes obtained by the gDNA method from a few donors, generation probabilities were computed with OLGA. Sourced from immuneACCESS, this table was stored by TCRdb with only in-frame sequences that have V and J called. A share of the clones is absent; for the studies checked, an unresolved V gene accounts for under half, and the remainder has no known explanation. V and J calls and clone size are copied from that table; D and trimming were computed from the DNA. The sample has about 2,100,000 clones on record, 85% to 95% of them singletons. The biggest ten clones account for more than 1.5% of the sample.

CD8 naive samples consisted of CD45RO-negative cells that were positively selected for CCR7, yielding a CD45RA+CCR7+ population without TemRA cells. Healthy HIV-negative adults with no recently reported acute infections or vaccinations were included as donors. All donors were Caucasian adults living in Nashville, Tennessee, USA. After blood collection by leukapheresis, PBMCs were isolated using Ficoll-Histopaque density gradient centrifugation and then cryopreserved in the vapor phase of liquid nitrogen. Analytical flow cytometry was used to check the purity and quantity of every magnetically sorted T cell population. From each sorted fraction, genomic DNA was isolated and quantified by UV absorbance on a Nanodrop 2000c.

The sample consisted of naive CD8+ T cells from PBMCs. The cell subset or site label, read with the paper, signifies: CD45RA+CCR7+. Rearrangement joined TRBV4-1 to TRBJ2-3, with the D gene uncertain. The clonotype originates from a man younger than 35 in good health. Some clones in this sample may be carry-over from other donors' samples. The DNA sequence is given as TGCGCCAGCAGCCAAGATATGGGGATCACAGATACGCAGTATTTT. The translation is CASSQDMGITDTQYF.